What follows describes a single TCR beta chain. This entry belongs to a study of blood T cell repertoires in COVID-19. Study information: Donors in the United States, Italy and Spain gave samples during acute or convalescent COVID-19. PBMCs, B-cell-depleted T cells, or T cells provided the cDNA or gDNA that made up the material.

Original analysis: Amplified reference gene primers provided the basis for estimating nucleated cell counts. The method was immunoSEQ multiplex PCR; TCRdb's version includes in-frame clones alone and lacks a portion of them. From that table come the V and J calls and clone size; the DNA was used to work out D and trimming. The sample lists around 75,000 clones; around 90% were seen once. V dropped 6 bases and J dropped 2 bases, with 10 bases sitting between them. The CDR3 has 14 residues. In germline, CDR1 is MNHEY, CDR2 SVGAGI. This TCR came from a human donor in a cohort sampled during active COVID-19. Material for sequencing was peripheral blood. The V gene is TRBV6-5, the J gene TRBJ2-2, with a possible D match to TRBD1 (6 bases). The CDR3 DNA reads as TGTGCCAGCAGCACCGGGACAAACACCGGGGAGCTGTTTTTT. This translates into CASSTGTNTGELFF.